This T cell receptor beta chain was observed in a study of cytomegalovirus exposure and HLA in healthy donors. Researchers ran the PCR with 60 Vbeta and 13 Jbeta primers. Clones were read by immunoSEQ multiplex PCR, and TCRdb kept only the in-frame ones, dropping some. Among 95,000 to 150,000 clones listed, 15% were seen once. Germline CDR1 and CDR2: SGHTA and FQGNSA. The CDR3 contains 16 residues. Losses at the gene ends were 5 bases for V and 0 bases for J; bases not matched to a gene: 9. This clone was observed a few times. Material: PBMCs. The TCR sequence derives from a woman aged 18-35 years in good health and CMV-seronegative. This chain links TRBV7-2 with TRBJ2-7; the match to TRBD1 covers 8 bases. This CDR3 reads CASSLGTGGRSYEQYF. For the CDR3, the DNA is TGTGCCAGCAGCCTGGGGACAGGCGGTCGCTCCTACGAGCAGTACTTC.